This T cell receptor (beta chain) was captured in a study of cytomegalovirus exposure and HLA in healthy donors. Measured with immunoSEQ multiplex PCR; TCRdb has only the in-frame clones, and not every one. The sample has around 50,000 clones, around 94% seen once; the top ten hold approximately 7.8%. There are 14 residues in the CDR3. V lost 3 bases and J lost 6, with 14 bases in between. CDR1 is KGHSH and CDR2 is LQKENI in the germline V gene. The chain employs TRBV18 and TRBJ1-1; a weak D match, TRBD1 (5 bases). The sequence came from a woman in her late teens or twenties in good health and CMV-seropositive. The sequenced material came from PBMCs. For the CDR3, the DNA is TGTGCCAGCTCACCTGAGAACAGGCTTTCTGAAGCTTTCTTT. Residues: CASSPENRLSEAFF. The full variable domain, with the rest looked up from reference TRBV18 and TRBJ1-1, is NAGVMQNPRHLVRRRGQEARLRCSPMKGHSHVYWYRQLPEEGLKFMVYLQKENIIDESGMPKERFSAEFPKEGPSILRIQQVVRGDSAAYFCASSPENRLSEAFFGQGTRLTVV.